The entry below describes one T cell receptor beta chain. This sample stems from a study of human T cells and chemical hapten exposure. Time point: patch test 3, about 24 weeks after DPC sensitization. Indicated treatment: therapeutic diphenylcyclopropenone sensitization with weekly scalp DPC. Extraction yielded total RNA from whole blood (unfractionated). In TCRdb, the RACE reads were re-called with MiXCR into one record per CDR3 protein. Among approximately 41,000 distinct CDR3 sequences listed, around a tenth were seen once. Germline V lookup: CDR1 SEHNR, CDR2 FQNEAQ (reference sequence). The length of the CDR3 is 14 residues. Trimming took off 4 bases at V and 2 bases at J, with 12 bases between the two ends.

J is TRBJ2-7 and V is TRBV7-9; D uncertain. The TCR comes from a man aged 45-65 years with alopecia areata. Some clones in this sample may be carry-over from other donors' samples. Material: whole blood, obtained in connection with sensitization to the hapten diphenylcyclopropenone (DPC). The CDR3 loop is CASSSELPPYEQYF. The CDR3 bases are TGTGCCAGCAGCTCAGAACTCCCCCCCTACGAGCAGTACTTC.